The rows below give T cell receptor beta chains drawn from one sample of a study of immune cell composition in non-small cell lung cancer. Method: immunoSEQ multiplex PCR; TCRdb's copy keeps in-frame clones and lacks some. The table lists some 6,600 clones, about four fifths of them singletons. Source material: lung tumor tissue. Source of these receptors: a human donor with non-small cell lung cancer. Each CDR3 is given with its conserved first and last residue. The D gene is left open where the match is weak. A row's size may be missing; if present it is once, few, many or a size class.

>TRBJ2-1|.|TRBV12-1|.
CASSPPEGGRNEQFF
TGTGCCAGCAGCCCCCCCGAGGGGGGGAGAAATGAGCAGTTCTTC
>TRBJ2-3|.|TRBV4-1|TRBD2
CASSQDRLAGALTDTQYF
TGCGCCAGCAGCCAAGACAGACTAGCGGGGGCACTCACAGATACGCAGTATTTT
>TRBJ2-7|.|TRBV28|TRBD2
CASSDPGLAGLYEQYF
TGTGCCAGCAGTGATCCGGGACTAGCGGGACTCTACGAGCAGTACTTC
>TRBJ2-7|.|TRBV4-2|TRBD2
CASSQDRAGATYEQYF
TGTGCCAGCAGCCAAGATAGAGCGGGAGCCACCTACGAGCAGTACTTC
>TRBJ1-2|.|TRBV5-1|.
CASSPNQRGYGYTF
TGCGCCAGCAGCCCTAACCAAAGGGGGTATGGCTACACCTTC
>TRBJ2-3|.|TRBV6-1|.
CASSEFWAPTDTQYF
TGTGCCAGCAGTGAATTCTGGGCCCCCACAGATACGCAGTATTTT
>TRBJ1-5|.|TRBV28|.
CASSLGAGFRQPQHF
TGTGCCAGCAGTTTAGGGGCAGGGTTCCGTCAGCCCCAGCATTTT
>TRBJ1-1|once|TRBV2|TRBD1
CASTGTGNKAFF
TGTGCCAGCACCGGGACAGGGAATAAAGCTTTCTTT
>TRBJ1-2|.|TRBV19|TRBD1
CASSRIRDRQFDGYTF
TGTGCCAGTAGTCGTATCCGGGACAGGCAGTTTGATGGCTACACCTTC
>TRBJ2-2|.|TRBV29-1|TRBD1
CSVRTGGFTGELFF
TGCAGCGTTCGGACAGGGGGCTTTACCGGGGAGCTGTTTTTT
>TRBJ2-5|.|TRBV4-2|TRBD2
CASSQDPPAAGGWAGETQYF
TGTGCCAGCAGCCAAGATCCTCCGGCAGCGGGGGGCTGGGCGGGAGAGACCCAGTACTTC
>TRBJ2-3|.|TRBV21-1|.
CASSKEEAGESLSTDTQYF
TGTGCCAGCAGCAAAGAGGAAGCGGGAGAGTCCCTGAGCACAGATACGCAGTATTTT
>TRBJ2-7|.|TRBV7-3|.
CASSSGLRGEQYF
TGTGCCAGCAGCTCCGGCCTGCGGGGCGAGCAGTACTTC
>TRBJ1-1|.|TRBV29-1|.
CSGWVERGGHTEAFF
TGCAGCGGTTGGGTCGAAAGGGGGGGACACACTGAAGCTTTCTTT
>TRBJ1-4|.|TRBV5-4|TRBD1
CASSLDRGLEKLFF
TGTGCCAGCAGCTTAGACAGGGGGCTTGAAAAACTGTTTTTT
>TRBJ1-3|.|TRBV13|.
CASSLGENTIYF
TGTGCCAGCAGCCTCGGGGAGAACACCATATATTTT
>TRBJ2-7|few|TRBV4-2|.
CASSQPGPRGYEQYF
TGTGCCAGCAGCCAACCGGGGCCCAGGGGCTACGAGCAGTACTTC
>TRBJ1-5|once|TRBV28|.
CASSLRSGQPQHF
TGTGCCAGCAGTTTACGGTCAGGCCAGCCCCAGCATTTT
>TRBJ1-5|.|TRBV6-4|.
CASSEIAGVGQPQHF
TGTGCCAGCAGTGAAATTGCAGGGGTAGGTCAGCCCCAGCATTTT
>TRBJ2-1|few|TRBV28|TRBD2
CASSILTLAGVDYEQFF
TGTGCCAGCAGTATTTTAACACTAGCGGGAGTGGACTATGAGCAGTTCTTC
>TRBJ1-2|few|TRBV21-1|.
CASRLTGGLVYGYTF
TGTGCCAGCAGGCTTACCGGGGGGCTCGTCTATGGCTACACCTTC
>TRBJ2-7|.|TRBV7-9|TRBD1
CASSLWDRTYEQYF
TGTGCCAGCAGCTTATGGGACAGAACCTACGAGCAGTACTTC
>TRBJ2-5|.|TRBV28|TRBD2
CASHLAGAETQYF
TGTGCCAGCCACCTAGCGGGAGCAGAGACCCAGTACTTC
>TRBJ2-1|.|TRBV6-1|.
CASTKEGYNEQFF
TGTGCCAGCACTAAAGAGGGATACAATGAGCAGTTCTTC